Each of the 32 T cell receptor beta chains below was sequenced from the same sample in a study of blood T cell repertoires in COVID-19. This table comes from immunoSEQ multiplex PCR, and its TCRdb copy is limited to in-frame clones, with some not included. The sample includes about 210,000 clones, around 92% of them seen just once. The sequenced sample consisted of peripheral blood. These receptor sequences come from a man younger than 40 with acute or convalescent COVID-19.

The gene calls are TRBV10-3 and TRBJ2-7, with 8 bases fitting TRBD2. This CDR3 contains 11 residues. Trimming took 10 bases from V and 3 from J; bases not matched to a gene: 2. The V gene's germline CDR1 is ENHRY and CDR2 SYGVKD. The CDR3 loop is CATGGRYEQYF. Written as DNA, the CDR3 is TGTGCCACGGGGGGGCGCTACGAGCAGTACTTC.

J is TRBJ1-2 and V is TRBV12-2; TRBD1 is the table's D call, not checked against the DNA. TRBV12-2 is designated a pseudogene. This CDR3 is 17 amino acids long. CDR3 amino acids: CASRLKTGQGGNYGYTF. In DNA form, the CDR3 reads TGTGCAAGTCGCTTAAAAACGGGACAGGGTGGGAACTATGGCTACACCTTC.

The rearrangement joins TRBV6-5 to TRBJ2-7; 9 bases match TRBD1. V trimming: 5 bases; J trimming: 1 base; junction bases outside the gene matches: 3. CDR3 size: 14 residues. CDR1 is MNHEY, CDR2 SVGAGI, per germline. CDR3 region: CASSPQGASYEQYF. The CDR3 region has the DNA TGTGCCAGCAGTCCACAGGGGGCATCCTACGAGCAGTACTTC.

V usage is TRBV5-1 and J usage is TRBJ1-4; TRBD1 agrees at 7 bases. V was clipped by 4 bases and J by 4 bases; unmatched bases: 7. The CDR3 totals 15 residues. CDR1 is SGHRS and CDR2 is YFSETQ in the germline V gene. The chain's CDR3 is CASSKQGGDNEKLFF. DNA of the CDR3: TGCGCCAGCAGCAAGCAGGGGGGCGATAATGAAAAACTGTTTTTT.

V usage is TRBV18 and J usage is TRBJ2-2, with TRBD1 matching 8 bases. The CDR3 spans 15 residues. Unmatched junction bases numbered 3, after V lost 4 bases and J lost 2 bases. CDR1 and CDR2 from the germline V gene are KGHSH and LQKENI. CDR3 residues: CASSRGQGNTGELFF. The CDR3, as DNA: TGTGCCAGCTCACGAGGACAGGGAAACACCGGGGAGCTGTTTTTT.

The chain combines TRBV7-9 with TRBJ1-2; 7 nucleotides agree with TRBD1. Germline loops: CDR1 SEHNR, CDR2 FQNEAQ (reference sequence). Trimming took 1 base from V and 4 from J; bases not matched to a gene: 3. This CDR3 is 14 amino acids long. The CDR3 spells CASSLGGQLYGYTF. CDR3 nucleotide sequence: TGTGCCAGCAGCTTAGGGGGACAGCTCTATGGCTACACCTTC.

This clone was seen a single time. The rearrangement joins TRBV19 to TRBJ2-3; a weak D match, TRBD1 (5 bases). V dropped 5 bases and J dropped 7 bases, with 25 bases sitting between them. Germline values: CDR1 LNHDA, CDR2 SQIVND (reference sequence). This CDR3 has 17 residues. This chain's CDR3 is CASSQPGAANTANTQYF. CDR3 DNA: TGTGCCAGTAGTCAACCTGGGGCGGCCAATACGGCCAATACGCAGTATTTT.

The chain joins TRBV2 to TRBJ1-2, with TRBD1 matching over 10 bases. Trimming took 7 bases from V and 6 from J; bases not matched to a gene: 5. CDR3 length: 13 amino acids. Germline V gene sequence: CDR1 SNHLY, CDR2 FYNNEI. The CDR3 DNA reads TGTGCCAGCACCAGAGGGACAGGGGATGGCTACACCTTC. Its protein is CASTRGTGDGYTF.

The rearrangement uses TRBV3-1 (or the pseudogene TRBV3-2) and TRBJ2-6; no reliable D call. V dropped 4 bases and J dropped 7 bases, with 11 bases sitting between them. CDR1 is LGHDT, CDR2 YNNKEL, per germline (reference sequence). The CDR3 sequence is 14 residues long. The CDR3 region has the DNA TGTGCCAGCAGCCGGGTAGGAGAAGCCAACGTCCTGACTTTC. Protein product: CASSRVGEANVLTF.

The chain uses TRBV4-1 and TRBJ2-4; 7 nucleotides agree with TRBD1. CDR3 size: 15 residues. Germline V gives CDR1 MGHRA, CDR2 YSYEKL. V trimming: 1 base; J trimming: 1 base; junction bases outside the gene matches: 1. This CDR3 is CASSQADRAKNIQYF. The CDR3, as DNA: TGCGCCAGCAGCCAAGCGGACAGGGCCAAAAACATTCAGTACTTC.

The chain combines TRBV18 with TRBJ2-5; D is perhaps TRBD2 (5 bases). This CDR3 spans 12 amino acids. V dropped 2 bases and J dropped 6 bases, with 7 bases sitting between them. The germline V gene encodes CDR1 KGHSH and CDR2 LQKENI. CDR3 DNA: TGTGCCAGCTCACCATCGGGAAAGACCCAGTACTTC. It is translated as CASSPSGKTQYF.

The V and J genes are TRBV24-1 and TRBJ2-7; D is perhaps TRBD1 (6 bases). This CDR3 has 15 residues. In germline, CDR1 is KGHDR, CDR2 SFDVKD. V shed 4 bases and J shed 3 bases, with 15 bases lying between them. CDR3 nucleotide sequence: TGTGCCACCAGTGACCTACTCGGACAGTTCTACGAGCAGTACTTC. This gives the protein CATSDLLGQFYEQYF.

The rearrangement uses TRBV10-2 and TRBJ1-1; 7 nucleotides agree with TRBD1. The junction had 7 bases not matched to a gene; V was cut back by 6 bases and J by 3 bases. This CDR3 is 14 amino acids long. The V gene's germline CDR1 is WSHSY and CDR2 SAAADI. DNA of the CDR3: TGCGCCAGCAGGGTGGGGACAGATTACACTGAAGCTTTCTTT. This gives the protein CASRVGTDYTEAFF.

The chain carries TRBV28 and TRBJ2-1, with D maybe TRBD2 (6 bases). This CDR3 spans 13 amino acids. V was trimmed by 6 bases and J by 7 bases, leaving 13 bases between them. Germline-derived CDR1 and CDR2 are MDHEN and SYDVKM. The CDR3 sequence: CASSRLGWNEQFF. CDR3 nucleotide sequence: TGTGCCAGCAGCAGACTAGGGTGGAATGAGCAGTTCTTC.

The V and J genes are TRBV20-1 and TRBJ2-7, with 7 bases fitting TRBD2. The germline CDR1 and CDR2 sequences are DFQATT and SNEGSKA (reference sequence). This CDR3 spans 14 amino acids. V gave up 3 bases and J gave up 0 bases; unmatched junction bases: 5. The CDR3 DNA sequence: TGCAGTGCTAGTGTTGGGAGGGTCTCCTACGAGCAGTACTTC. It translates to CSASVGRVSYEQYF.

The rearrangement uses TRBV5-1 and TRBJ2-1; D perhaps matches TRBD1 (5 bases). Looked up from germline, CDR1 is SGHRS and CDR2 is YFSETQ. Trimming pared 4 bases from V and 2 bases from J, leaving 16 bases between. This CDR3 has 16 amino acids. This CDR3 is CASSTQALVTYNEQFF. DNA for the CDR3: TGCGCCAGCAGCACACAGGCCCTTGTAACCTACAATGAGCAGTTCTTC.

This sequence joins TRBV28 and TRBJ1-1; D is ambiguous. The germline V and J ends were trimmed by 5 bases and 5 bases, with 9 bases remaining between them. The CDR3 covers 12 residues. CDR1 is MDHEN and CDR2 is SYDVKM in the germline V gene. This chain's CDR3 is CASSPLLTEAFF. In nucleotides, the CDR3 is TGTGCCAGCAGTCCCCTACTGACTGAAGCTTTCTTT.

The rearrangement uses TRBV30 and TRBJ1-6, with TRBD1 matching over 8 bases. The germline gives CDR1 GTSNPN, CDR2 SVGIG (reference sequence). Trimming cost V 2 bases and J 9 bases; bases outside gene matches: 6. CDR3 length equals 14 residues. The CDR3 DNA reads as TGTGCCTGGAGTCTAACAGGGGGTACTTCACCCCTCCACTTT. Translating it yields CAWSLTGGTSPLHF.

This CDR3 reads CASNRDTSTEQYF. DNA for the CDR3: TGTGCCAGCAACCGGGACACTTCCACCGAGCAGTACTTC. V and J are TRBV2 and TRBJ2-7; D is perhaps TRBD1 (6 bases). The CDR3 covers 13 residues. The V gene lost 7 bases and the J gene lost 6 bases, with 16 bases spanning the gap. Looked up from germline, CDR1 is SNHLY and CDR2 is FYNNEI.

V usage is TRBV6-5 and J usage is TRBJ2-7; perhaps TRBD1 as D (6 bases). This CDR3 comprises 12 residues. Trimming pared 5 bases from V and 4 bases from J, leaving 9 bases between. Per germline, CDR1 MNHEY and CDR2 SVGAGI. CDR3 coding DNA: TGTGCCAGCAGTAAACAGGGATACGAGCAGTACTTC. Protein sequence: CASSKQGYEQYF.

The V and J genes are TRBV28 and TRBJ1-5, with TRBD1 as a possible D gene (6 bases). The germline gives CDR1 MDHEN, CDR2 SYDVKM. The CDR3 covers 15 residues. V lost 4 bases to trimming and J lost 1 base, with 11 bases between them. Here the CDR3 reads CASSSPQGSNQPQHF. DNA of the CDR3: TGTGCCAGCAGTTCCCCACAGGGAAGCAATCAGCCCCAGCATTTT. The full variable domain, its missing parts supplied by reference TRBV28 and TRBJ1-5, is DVKVTQSSRYLVKRTGEKVFLECVQDMDHENMFWYRQDPGLGLRLIYFSYDVKMKEKGDIPEGYSVSREKKERFSLILESASTNQTSMYLCASSSPQGSNQPQHFGDGTRLSIL.

V gene TRBV30 combines with J gene TRBJ2-7; D is unresolved. V dropped 2 bases and J dropped 5 bases, with 16 bases sitting between them. This CDR3 comprises 14 residues. Germline CDR1 is GTSNPN and CDR2 is SVGIG (reference sequence). This chain's CDR3 is CAWSRPSRGHEQYF. The CDR3 DNA reads TGTGCCTGGAGTCGCCCCTCTAGAGGCCACGAGCAGTACTTC.

The gene calls are TRBV5-1 and TRBJ2-5; 7 bases fit TRBD2. Unmatched junction bases numbered 6, after V lost 1 base and J lost 3 bases. The CDR3 is made up of 15 amino acids. In germline, CDR1 is SGHRS, CDR2 YFSETQ. The CDR3 here is CASSLPSGNKETQYF. CDR3 DNA sequence: TGCGCCAGCAGCTTGCCCAGCGGGAACAAAGAGACCCAGTACTTC.

V usage is TRBV19 and J usage is TRBJ1-5; 8 bases are shared with TRBD1. The V gene end was trimmed by 4 bases and the J gene end by 6 bases; junction bases not matched to a gene: 5. This CDR3 contains 14 residues. Germline CDR1 is LNHDA and CDR2 is SQIVND (reference sequence). CDR3: CASSTTGGAQPQHF. As DNA, the CDR3 is TGTGCCAGTAGTACCACAGGGGGAGCTCAGCCCCAGCATTTT.

The chain links TRBV28 to TRBJ1-2, with TRBD1 identical over 8 bases. V lost 6 bases to trimming and J lost 3 bases; unmatched junction nucleotides: 6. Per the germline V gene, CDR1 is MDHEN and CDR2 is SYDVKM. This CDR3 is 14 amino acids long. CDR3 DNA sequence: TGTGCCAGCAGCCGAACGACAGGGGACTATGGCTACACCTTC. Protein sequence: CASSRTTGDYGYTF.

The rearrangement joins TRBV27 to TRBJ1-2; TRBD1 agrees at 8 bases. This CDR3 has 13 residues. The V and J ends lost 5 bases and 8 bases, in that order; junction bases with no gene match: 7. From germline, CDR1 is MNHEY and CDR2 SMNVEV (reference sequence). The CDR3 sequence is CASSNDRGWGYTF. As DNA, the CDR3 is TGTGCCAGCAGTAACGACAGGGGTTGGGGCTACACCTTC.

V gene TRBV21-1 combines with J gene TRBJ2-3; the listed D gene, TRBD1, was not tested against the DNA. TRBV21-1 is a listed pseudogene. The CDR3 is made up of 19 amino acids. CDR3 residues: CAGHGRRGDDETSTDTQYF. The CDR3 coding sequence is TGTGCCGGGCACGGGCGCAGGGGGGACGACGAAACTAGCACAGATACGCAGTATTTT.

The count of this clone is one. The chain joins TRBV28 to TRBJ2-7, with 7 bases lining up with TRBD1. This CDR3 region has 14 residues. CDR1 and CDR2 (germline): MDHEN, SYDVKM. With 6 bases clipped from V and 6 bases from J, the junction kept 11 bases outside the gene matches. CDR3 bases: TGTGCCAGCAGCCTGACAGGGAATATCTTCGAGCAGTACTTC. Its translation is CASSLTGNIFEQYF. Supplemented by reference TRBV28 and TRBJ2-7, the full variable domain reads DVKVTQSSRYLVKRTGEKVFLECVQDMDHENMFWYRQDPGLGLRLIYFSYDVKMKEKGDIPEGYSVSREKKERFSLILESASTNQTSMYLCASSLTGNIFEQYFGPGTRLTVT.

This clone has only one observation. The V call is TRBV5-1, the J call TRBJ1-1; TRBD1 aligns across 7 bases. Trimming at V came to 4 bases and at J to 1 base, leaving 10 bases not matched to a gene. The germline V gene encodes CDR1 SGHRS and CDR2 YFSETQ. The CDR3 is made up of 16 amino acids. DNA for the CDR3: TGCGCCAGCAGCAGGGGACAGAAATTACAGAACACTGAAGCTTTCTTT. Its translation is CASSRGQKLQNTEAFF.

V gene TRBV10-3 combines with J gene TRBJ1-1; 8 bases map to TRBD1. This CDR3 is 16 amino acids long. The V gene's germline CDR1 is ENHRY and CDR2 SYGVKD. The V and J ends lost 4 bases and 3 bases, in that order; junction bases with no gene match: 10. The CDR3 region has the DNA TGTGCCATCAGTGCCCGACAGGGGAGGGAATACACTGAAGCTTTCTTT. Its protein product is CAISARQGREYTEAFF.

The chain is built from TRBV9 and TRBJ2-3; D ambiguous. The V gene's germline CDR1 is SGDLS and CDR2 YYNGEE. V lost 3 bases and J 1 base, leaving 9 bases between the germline ends. The CDR3 is made up of 14 amino acids. The CDR3 coding sequence is TGTGCCAGCAGCGAATCGAGAGGCACAGATACGCAGTATTTT. Its protein product is CASSESRGTDTQYF.

The chain recombines TRBV3-1 (or the pseudogene TRBV3-2) with TRBJ2-3, with D maybe TRBD1 (5 bases). V was shortened by 8 bases and J by 2 bases, with 5 bases between the two germline ends. Looked up from germline, CDR1 is LGHDT and CDR2 is YNNKEL (reference sequence). CDR3 size: 11 residues. The CDR3 DNA follows: TGTGCCAGCGGGGCCACAGATACGCAGTATTTT. It is translated as CASGATDTQYF.